The present T cell receptor beta chain was sequenced within a study of blood T cell repertoires in COVID-19. The table came from immunoSEQ multiplex PCR; TCRdb's copy has only in-frame clones and leaves some out. Of fewer than 300,000 clones in the sample, just over 90% were seen once. Germline CDR1 MNHEY, CDR2 SVGAGI. After removal of 0 bases from V and 8 bases from J, the junction contained 6 bases not matched to a gene. The length of the CDR3 is 15 residues. The sequencing sample was made of peripheral blood. The chain combines TRBV6-5 with TRBJ1-4, with TRBD1 matching 7 bases. The source is a woman younger than 45 with COVID-19, enrolled during active disease. The CDR3 sequence is CASSYSAGGSEKLFF. CDR3 sequence (DNA): TGTGCCAGCAGTTACTCGGCAGGGGGAAGCGAAAAACTGTTTTTT.